This TCR beta chain was observed in a study of shared clonotypes between healthy human individuals. Study findings and constraints: Expectations were that clonotype sharing among donors would be affected by sequencing depth. A few donors showed sharing of around 5% of naive CD4 clonotypes.

A note on this clone: Antigen specificity is unknown.

Germline CDR1 and CDR2: SGDLS and YYNGEE. V dropped 3 bases and J dropped 5; count of bases not matched to a gene: 7. The CDR3 is 16 amino acids. Original data processing: In the immunoSEQ data, sequences were junction-only and lacked quality scores, so filtering differed. Libraries were prepared by immunoSEQ multiplex PCR; TCRdb keeps only in-frame clonotypes and omits some of them. D and trimming come from the DNA, and the V and J calls and clone size come from that table. This sample has 2,500,000 or so clones, with less than 95% found just once. This clonotype was obtained from a man aged 18 to 29 in good health. Some clones in this sample may be carry-over from other donors' samples. The chain links TRBV9 to TRBJ2-1; 11 nucleotides agree with TRBD2. Material for sequencing was naive CD4+ T cells from PBMCs. Specified subset: CD45RA+ positively selected. This chain's CDR3 is CASSETGTSGHNEQFF. The CDR3 DNA reads TGTGCCAGCAGCGAAACCGGGACTAGCGGACACAATGAGCAGTTCTTC. Full variable domain (rest looked up from reference TRBV9 and TRBJ2-1): DSGVTQTPKHLITATGQRVTLRCSPRSGDLSVYWYQQSLDQGLQFLIQYYNGEERAKGNILERFSAQQFPDLHSELNLSSLELGDSALYFCASSETGTSGHNEQFFGPGTRLTVL.